This TCR beta chain was sequenced in a study of cytotoxic CD8 clonotypes in ibrutinib-treated CLL. Notes on the study in general: Clonality climbed at ibrutinib response, then dropped toward baseline at progression. Contraction or stability on treatment characterized the public clonotypes, which were uncommon.

A remark on this clone: Its antigen is undetermined.

Assay: immunoSEQ multiplex PCR; the TCRdb copy retains only in-frame clones and omits some. Among around 33,000 clones listed, roughly 49% were seen once. Trimming cost V 2 bases and J 7 bases, with 6 bases left between them. The germline CDR1 and CDR2 sequences are SNHLY and FYNNEI. The CDR3 spans 11 residues. V is TRBV2 and J is TRBJ2-7; D unresolved. The TCR comes from a human donor with chronic lymphocytic leukemia. The sequenced sample was PBMCs, obtained before ibrutinib treatment. The CDR3 DNA reads TGTGCCAGCAGTGAAAGGCAGGAGCAGTACTTC. The encoded protein is CASSERQEQYF.